This is a list of T cell receptor beta chains from one sample in a study of T cells expressing NK-cell markers. Reprocessing the 5' RACE reads, TCRdb reports a single entry for every CDR3 protein and omits DNA. The sample data list some 390,000 distinct CDR3 sequences. Input material: blood T cells: a sorted CD56 or NKG2C T cell subset, CD4+ or CD8+ T cells, or bulk PBMC T cells (not recorded which). The source of these receptors is a woman aged 45 to 65 in good health. CDR3s include the opening cysteine and the closing phenylalanine or tryptophan.

V: TRBV20-1; J: TRBJ2-3; CDR3: CSAREGDGTQYF
V: TRBV5-4; J: TRBJ1-1; CDR3: CASSLLRQGGSTEAFF
V: TRBV7-8; J: TRBJ2-6; CDR3: CASRVQGAGANVLTF
V: TRBV7-3; J: TRBJ2-1; CDR3: CASSWDAQVDEQFF
V: TRBV29-1; J: TRBJ2-3; CDR3: CSVGYVAGGDTQYF
V: TRBV11-3; J: TRBJ2-2; CDR3: CASSLVMRSAGELFF
V: TRBV5-1; J: TRBJ2-7; CDR3: CASQSAGGPYEQYF
V: TRBV6-5; J: TRBJ2-7; CDR3: CASRRGTSGTPFREQYF
V: TRBV5-6; J: TRBJ1-2; CDR3: CASSTQKHPTNYGYTF
V: TRBV14; J: TRBJ2-3; CDR3: CASSQVEQRSWDTQYF
V: TRBV5-6; J: TRBJ2-7; CDR3: CASSLVGLGLLSYEQYF
V: TRBV4-1; J: TRBJ2-7; CDR3: CASSHPGTLNEQYF
V: TRBV11-2; J: TRBJ2-1; CDR3: CASSLRGWDEQFF
V: TRBV3-1; J: TRBJ2-1; CDR3: CASSQNRKARGGNEQFF
V: TRBV12-3/TRBV12-4; J: TRBJ1-5; CDR3: CASRSRGYGNQPQHF
V: TRBV6-1; J: TRBJ2-1; CDR3: CASSEYWRASVGNEQFF
V: TRBV13; J: TRBJ1-2; CDR3: CASSARRGANYGYTF
V: TRBV7-9; J: TRBJ2-1; CDR3: CASWADQYNEQFF